These T cell receptor beta chains were read from a single sample in a study of T cell responses to AZD1222 COVID-19 vaccine. Sequencing used immunoSEQ multiplex PCR; TCRdb keeps in-frame clones, though not all of them. The table shows about 150,000 clones, with around 90% occurring only once. The starting material was peripheral blood, obtained on day 0 of AZD1222 vaccination. These receptors all stem from an adult in good health. The CDR3 runs from the conserved cysteine through the conserved F or W. Each record gives: clone size, J gene, D gene, V gene, CDR3 DNA, CDR3 protein. The D gene is left open where the match is weak. Not all rows give a size; the values are once, few, many and, for expanded clones, a class.

NA | TRBJ2-7 | NA | TRBV3-1/TRBV3-2 | TGTGCCAGCAGCCAAGATAAGCCGACAACGGCCTACGAGCAGTACTTC | CASSQDKPTTAYEQYF
NA | TRBJ2-1 | TRBD2 | TRBV7-8 | TGTGCCAGCAGCTTAGGGACTAGCGGTTACAATGAGCAGTTCTTC | CASSLGTSGYNEQFF
NA | TRBJ2-2 | NA | TRBV4-3 | TGCGCCAGCAGCATAGGGACTTCTTTCACCGGGGAGCTGTTTTTT | CASSIGTSFTGELFF
NA | TRBJ1-1 | NA | TRBV2 | TGTGCCAGCAGAAAACCCCAGGGCACTGAAGCTTTCTTT | CASRKPQGTEAFF
NA | TRBJ2-2 | NA | TRBV5-4 | TGTGCCAGCAGCTTGGAGGCGGCGGTGAGGACCGGGGAGCTGTTTTTT | CASSLEAAVRTGELFF
NA | TRBJ1-2 | NA | TRBV5-6 | TGTGCCAGCACTGAAAGTCACTATGGCTACACCTTC | CASTESHYGYTF
NA | TRBJ1-5 | NA | TRBV30 | TGTGCCTGGAGTGTAGCGGGGACCCAGCCCCAGCATTTT | CAWSVAGTQPQHF
NA | TRBJ1-1 | TRBD1 | TRBV7-6 | TGTGCCAGCAGCTTAGACGGGACAGCTGAAGCTTTCTTT | CASSLDGTAEAFF
NA | TRBJ1-5 | NA | TRBV6-5 | TGTGCCAGCAGCCGCCGGGGGGGCCAGCCCCAGCATTTT | CASSRRGGQPQHF
once | TRBJ2-1 | TRBD1 | TRBV29-1 | TGCAGCGCCCCCGGGACAGACAATGAGCAGTTCTTC | CSAPGTDNEQFF
NA | TRBJ1-2 | NA | TRBV27 | TGTGCCAGCAGTTTTGACATGAACTATGGCTACACCTTC | CASSFDMNYGYTF
NA | TRBJ2-5 | TRBD2 | TRBV6-6 | TGTGCCAGCAGTTACGCGACTAGCGGGGGGAAGGAGACCCAGTACTTC | CASSYATSGGKETQYF
few | TRBJ2-2 | TRBD2 | TRBV2 | TGTGCCAGCAGTGCGCTAGCGGGGGGCACCGGGGAGCTGTTTTTT | CASSALAGGTGELFF
NA | TRBJ2-1 | TRBD2 | TRBV7-6 | TGTGCCAGCAGCTTAGCAAGCGGGGGGGTGTATGAGCAGTTCTTC | CASSLASGGVYEQFF
NA | TRBJ2-1 | NA | TRBV4-2 | TGTGCCAGCAGCCAAGGGTTCTCCGGTGTGGGGAATGAGCAGTTCTTC | CASSQGFSGVGNEQFF
NA | TRBJ1-6 | NA | TRBV30 | TGTGCCTGGAGTGTAACAGTTGGTTCACCCCTCCACTTT | CAWSVTVGSPLHF
NA | TRBJ2-1 | TRBD2 | TRBV2 | TGTGCCAGCAGGGGGACTAGCGGCCAGAATGAGCAGTTCTTC | CASRGTSGQNEQFF
NA | TRBJ1-2 | NA | TRBV5-1 | TGCGCCAGCTCCCCAGGGAGGGATCTTTATGGCTACACCTTC | CASSPGRDLYGYTF
NA | TRBJ1-6 | NA | TRBV11-2 | TGTGCCAGCAGCTTAGGAGGGGCAGGGGTCTTCAATTCACCCCTCCACTTT | CASSLGGAGVFNSPLHF
NA | TRBJ1-1 | NA | TRBV28 | TGTGCCAGCTTCCCCCCTCTCGTCGACGATTCCCAGGTCCCGGGGGCTGAAGCTTTCTTT | CASFPPLVDDSQVPGAEAFF
NA | TRBJ1-2 | NA | TRBV18 | TGTGCCAGCAGGGGGGCGGAGGCCGGAGGAGGAACTAATGGCTACACCTTC | CASRGAEAGGGTNGYTF
NA | TRBJ2-2 | TRBD2 | TRBV5-1 | TGCGCCAGCAGCCCCCCCGGGGGGGGGCCCGGGGAGCTGTTTTTT | CASSPPGGGPGELFF
NA | TRBJ2-7 | TRBD2 | TRBV11-2 | TGTGCCAGGTTGAGCGGGAACTACGAGCAGTACTTC | CARLSGNYEQYF
NA | TRBJ1-2 | NA | TRBV6-5 | TGTGCCAGCAGCCTCTCGGGAGGGTTATACTATGGCTACACCTTC | CASSLSGGLYYGYTF
NA | TRBJ1-1 | NA | TRBV15 | TGTGCCACCACTCTAAGGAAATCGGGGGTAGAAGCTTTCTTT | CATTLRKSGVEAFF